The subject of this entry is one T cell receptor beta chain. Its cognate antigen is unknown. The PCR made use of 60 Vbeta and 13 Jbeta primers. The method was immunoSEQ multiplex PCR; TCRdb's version includes in-frame clones alone and lacks a portion of them. The sample lists roughly 100,000 clones, over 80% occurring once. This entry is derived from a study of cytomegalovirus exposure and HLA in healthy donors. Study conclusions and caveats: Among TCR beta chains, those listed as cytomegalovirus-associated numbered approximately 150. A later analysis reportedly identified an Asian-associated ancestry cluster as carrying fewer N-insertions than the roughly 700-donor mean. Presence/absence analyses supposed approximately even sequencing depth among donors.

The V and J ends lost 4 bases and 4 bases respectively, with 14 bases between them. The CDR3 is 15 residues long. Germline values: CDR1 SQVTM, CDR2 ANQGSEA. The receptor was derived from a man in his thirties or forties in good health and CMV-seropositive. Input material: PBMCs. This chain connects TRBV29-1 to TRBJ2-6, with unresolved D. In DNA, the CDR3 is TGCAGCGTTGTCCGCCCAGGCGCCGGGGCCAACGTCCTGACTTTC. Translating it yields CSVVRPGAGANVLTF.